This T cell receptor beta chain appears in the sequencing data of a study of monozygotic twins with inflammatory bowel disease. Investigators extracted total RNA from whole blood and did not sort T cells. Per the germline V gene, CDR1 is DFQATT and CDR2 is SNEGSKA (reference sequence). The CDR3 is 14 amino acids. UMIs that included a 6-nucleotide sample barcode were added by template switching, which took place during cDNA synthesis. TCRdb re-called the 5' RACE reads and shows each CDR3 protein once, DNA omitted. This repertoire includes approximately 400,000 distinct CDR3 sequences. The rearrangement joins TRBV20-1 to TRBJ2-1; TCRdb indicates TRBD1, and absent DNA this call remains unverified. Sequencing was done on a sample of blood. The receptor was isolated from a human donor with ulcerative colitis or Crohn's disease, or a healthy co-twin of an affected twin (not recorded which). CDR3: CSAQRQGTVDEQFF.